This T cell receptor (beta chain) was identified in a study of cytomegalovirus exposure and HLA in healthy donors. For the study at large: Early released data comprised approximately 85 million unique TCRs from HLA-typed donors. Findings and limits, study-wide: In an earlier analysis, in around 590 donors, most V segments appeared productive either ~87% or ~30% of the time. It was about 150 TCR beta chains that were listed as cytomegalovirus-associated.

Primers: 60 Vbeta forward and 13 Jbeta reverse. Assay: immunoSEQ multiplex PCR; the TCRdb copy retains only in-frame clones and omits some. The table has about 130,000 clones, over 75% seen once. Healthy bone marrow donors made up the cohort. The CDR3 contains 18 residues. Trimming cost V 4 bases and J 0 bases; bases outside gene matches: 12. Germline V gives CDR1 MDHEN, CDR2 SYDVKM. In its sample, this clone was seen a few times. Its antigen is not identified. The clonotype comes from a man aged 50 to 60 in good health and CMV-seronegative. This chain links TRBV28 with TRBJ1-2, with TRBD1 identical over 9 bases. Sequenced material: PBMCs. CDR3 in amino acids: CASSSVETGGWTNYGYTF. CDR3 bases: TGTGCCAGCAGTTCCGTCGAAACAGGGGGCTGGACTAACTATGGCTACACCTTC.